This T cell receptor (beta chain) was observed in a study of response to subunit inactivated influenza vaccine. Notes on the study in general: Authors suggested seasonal influenza vaccinations each recruit few new T cells.

In its sample, this clonotype was seen many times. Its antigen remains unidentified. TCRdb called the RT-PCR reads again in MiXCR, with one record for every CDR3 protein. The sample contains about 150,000 distinct CDR3 sequences, roughly 10% of which appear only once. The V gene's germline CDR1 is DFQATT and CDR2 SNEGSKA (reference sequence). V lost 3 bases and J lost 7, with 19 bases in between. The CDR3 runs 15 residues. The receptor was derived from a man between 50 and 75 years old who received an inactivated influenza vaccine. The material was CD8+ T cells sorted from PBMCs, obtained about 24 months after vaccination. This rearrangement joins TRBV20-1 to TRBJ1-5; possibly TRBD1 for D (6 bases). CDR3 protein: CSASRLIGGHQPQHF. As DNA, the CDR3 is TGCAGTGCTAGCAGACTCATTGGGGGCCACCAGCCCCAGCATTTT.